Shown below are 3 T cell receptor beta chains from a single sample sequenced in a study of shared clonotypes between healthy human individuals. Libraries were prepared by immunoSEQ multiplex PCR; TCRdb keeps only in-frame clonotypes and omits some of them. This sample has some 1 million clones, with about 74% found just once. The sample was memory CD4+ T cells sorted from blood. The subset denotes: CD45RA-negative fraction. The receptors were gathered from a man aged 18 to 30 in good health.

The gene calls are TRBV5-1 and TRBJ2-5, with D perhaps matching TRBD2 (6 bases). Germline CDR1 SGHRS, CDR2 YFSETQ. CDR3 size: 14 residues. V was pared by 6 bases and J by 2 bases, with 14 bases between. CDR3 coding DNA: TGCGCCAGCAATCTAGCGAGCGCTCAAGAGACCCAGTACTTC. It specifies CASNLASAQETQYF.

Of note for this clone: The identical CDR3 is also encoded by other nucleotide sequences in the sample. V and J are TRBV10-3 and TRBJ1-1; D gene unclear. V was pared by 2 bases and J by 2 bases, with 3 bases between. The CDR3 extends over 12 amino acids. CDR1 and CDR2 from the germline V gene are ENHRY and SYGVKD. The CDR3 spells CAISEANTEAFF. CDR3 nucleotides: TGTGCCATCAGTGAGGCAAACACTGAAGCTTTCTTT.

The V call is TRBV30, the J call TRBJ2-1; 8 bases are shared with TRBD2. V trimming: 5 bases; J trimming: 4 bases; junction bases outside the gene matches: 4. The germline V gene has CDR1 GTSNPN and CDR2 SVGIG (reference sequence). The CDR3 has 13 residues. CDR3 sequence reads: CAWERGSYNEQFF. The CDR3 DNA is TGTGCCTGGGAGCGGGGGAGTTACAATGAGCAGTTCTTC.